These 4 T cell receptor beta chains came from one sample sequenced in a study of CD8 T cells in ankylosing spondylitis (dated by TCRdb to about 2017). The library was prepared using 5' RACE. The listed sequencing device is Illumina HiSeq 2500. TCRdb passed the public sequencing reads through fastp at Q25 and MiXCR, retaining productive beta sequences. Identical CDR3 protein sequences are pooled into one entry, listed with their most common genes and DNA. Here the sample has a few hundred thousand distinct CDR3 sequences; roughly 20% occur a single time. The top ten hold roughly 3.4% of the sample. The material sequenced was blood, either unsorted or a sorted T cell fraction (not recorded which). Receptors originate from a female donor with ankylosing spondylitis or in good health (not recorded which).

This clonotype was observed a few times. The CDR3 DNA reads TGTGCCAGCAGACCTACAGGGGGCCACGGGGAGCTGTTTTTT. It is translated as CASRPTGGHGELFF. The J gene is TRBJ2-2, the V gene TRBV12-3 or TRBV12-4; 9 bases agree with TRBD1. J gave up 7 bases and V 6 bases, and 6 bases lay outside the gene matches. The CDR3 is made up of 14 amino acids.

V and J are TRBV30 and TRBJ2-1; 9 bases are a match to TRBD1. CDR1 and CDR2 from the germline V gene are GTSNPN and SVGIG (reference sequence). The CDR3 consists of 15 residues. J was trimmed by 3 bases and V by 3 bases; bases with no gene match: 6. The CDR3 here is CAWSRGQGFYNEQFF. The CDR3 DNA reads as TGTGCCTGGAGCAGGGGACAGGGATTCTACAATGAGCAGTTCTTC. Drawing the rest from reference TRBV30 and TRBJ2-1, the complete variable domain is SQTIHQWPATLVQPVGSPLSLECTVEGTSNPNLYWYRQAAGRGLQLLFYSVGIGQISSEVPQNLSASRPQDRQFILSSKKLLLSDSGFYLCAWSRGQGFYNEQFFGPGTRLTVL.

The chain links TRBV20-1 to TRBJ1-5; no clear D. The CDR3 has 14 residues. Germline V gives CDR1 DFQATT, CDR2 SNEGSKA (reference sequence). Trimming cost V 1 base and J 2 bases, with 9 bases left between them. CDR3 sequence (DNA): TGCAGTGCTAGAGTTAGCCCTGGCAATCAGCCCCAGCATTTT. Encoded protein: CSARVSPGNQPQHF.

This clonotype was counted only a few times. The V call is TRBV12-3 or TRBV12-4, the J call TRBJ2-1, with TRBD2 identical over 13 bases. J was trimmed by 7 bases and V by 4 bases; bases with no gene match: 7. CDR3 length: 16 residues. The CDR3 nucleotides are TGTGCCAGCAGTTCCCGGACTAGCGGGAGCGGGAATGAGCAGTTCTTC. Amino acid sequence: CASSSRTSGSGNEQFF.